This TCR beta chain emerged from a study of T cells in Graves' hyperthyroidism and ophthalmopathy (dated by TCRdb to 2018 to 2020). For context, the study as a whole: Peripheral blood samples were taken at the time of initial diagnosis, prior to any treatment. To identify TCR V-J signatures that set the groups apart, the researchers used a discovery cohort of 90 to 100 patients, made up of about 44 with Graves' ophthalmopathy and 55 to 65 with stable Graves' hyperthyroidism. Whether ophthalmopathy could be predicted prospectively was tested in an independent validation cohort made up of 18 to 20 hyperthyroidism patients plus 17 patients who later progressed to ophthalmopathy. The 100 or so discovery patients were divided at random into training and test sets in a 7:3 ratio. The study also compared thyroid tissue and blood T-cell repertoires from about six Graves' hyperthyroidism patients. After blood sampling, hyperthyroidism patients were treated with methimazole at a starting dose of 30 mg daily, and ophthalmopathy patients were treated with high-dose intravenous methylprednisolone. The paper reports TCR Vbeta CDR3 sequencing of over 130 peripheral blood samples: some 44 ophthalmopathy, approximately 74 hyperthyroidism and around 17 progressor patients. The research as a whole found: In validation, progression to ophthalmopathy was predicted by the model with almost 71% sensitivity and roughly 72% specificity, a median of approximately 6.5 months before onset. No statistical method was used to fix the sample size in advance, and group allocation was not hidden from the investigators. Most expanded thyroid clonotypes (frequency above 0.001) were also found in blood, which suggests that blood repertoires may mirror thyroid immune responses. Ophthalmopathy was separated from stable hyperthyroidism by a 13 V-J signature model, with around 88% sensitivity and just over 81% specificity obtained in cross-validation and 80%/75% obtained in testing.

Ophthalmopathy patients had moderately to severely active disease, Clinical Activity Score of at least 3, NOSPECS grade of at least 4, and duration under 3 months. Exclusion was applied to patients with uncontrolled infections, other autoimmune diseases, pregnancy or lactation. Clinical symptoms, serum thyroxine and TRAb, thyroid ultrasound, and orbital computed tomography formed the basis for the diagnoses. PBMCs were isolated from more than 9 ml of fresh peripheral blood by Ficoll-Paque density gradient centrifugation. Total RNA was extracted with Trizol reagent, and quality was checked on an Agilent 2100 Bioanalyzer. Amplification of TCR beta CDR3 regions was carried out from RNA transcripts. A first-round RT-PCR of the TCR CDR3 used the HTBI primer set with the Qiagen OneStep RT-PCR kit. A second multiplex PCR round built the libraries, followed by size selection and purification. Libraries were sequenced paired-end with 100 bp reads on an Illumina HiSeq2000. The source study handled its data this way. SOAPnuke was used to process the raw data, removing reads that contained adapters or uncalled bases, had a mean Phred below 15, or lacked an exact match to the constant primer or identifier. High-quality paired reads were merged using COPE v1.2.5, and each unique nucleotide sequence was defined as a clonotype. MiTCR v1.1 was used to align clonotypes to the IMGT TRBV, TRBD and TRBJ reference segments. The analysis was restricted to V-J combinations with a frequency above 0.0001, which together covered 99.2% of the repertoires. A TCS score was defined as the ratio between F50 (clonal expansion) and ExV (chaos), using BLOSUM62-based TCRdist between CDR3 peptides within each V-J. Welch's t-statistics and random forest reduced 500 to 650 V-J features to 10 to 15, which were used in a naive Bayes classifier (R e1071). The public reads were reprocessed in TCRdb via fastp at Q25 and MiXCR, keeping in-frame beta chains. Each CDR3 protein appears once, grouped with its most common genes and DNA. What appears here as the V and J calls and clone size reflects TCRdb's work, not the paper's. This sample holds 250,000 to 400,000 distinct CDR3 sequences; roughly an eighth were observed only once. The ten largest account for 34% of the sample.

The CDR3 starts with the cysteine, ends with the phenylalanine, and has 15 residues. Solely the CDR3 DNA is kept, with 45 bases framed from the first base. Between the V and J ends, shortened by 5 bases and 5 bases respectively, the junction contains 16 bases. The germline V gene (reference sequence) yields DFQATT for CDR1 and SNEGSKA for CDR2. This clonotype was detected a few times. Its antigen remains unidentified. Per-base qualities were not stored, and no clone one base away is much larger. This TCR derives from a woman aged 40 to 55 with Graves' ophthalmopathy. The material sequenced was blood. The rearrangement combines TRBV20-1 with TRBJ1-6; a confident D gene designation cannot be given. CDR3 protein: CSADSSGINNSPLHF. The DNA is TGCAGTGCTGACTCCTCGGGGATAAATAATTCACCCCTCCACTTT.